This entry concerns a single T cell receptor (beta chain). Its antigen is currently unknown. Each patient went into thyroid surgery without having received any treatment. After removal of 5 bases from V and 4 bases from J, the junction contained 11 bases not matched to a gene. Germline V gene data show CDR1 as SGHDN and CDR2 as FVKESK. This CDR3 comprises 16 residues. As originally analysed: The authors used CDR3 differences across clinicopathological groups to build a distant-metastasis classifier for papillary thyroid cancer. Via MiXCR, TCRdb re-called the PCR reads. It is TCRdb's table, rather than the study itself, that gives the V and J calls and clone size. The table has 20,000 or so clones, approximately 22% seen once. This entry comes from a study of metastatic and nonmetastatic thyroid tumors. Overall study: Across peripheral blood and tumor or nodule tissue samples taken from malignant and benign thyroid patients, the repertoires were compared with one another.

Study outcomes and limitations: Malignant thyroid tumors reportedly exceeded benign nodules significantly in TCR beta diversity, with the difference appearing in blood and tumor.

The receptor comes from a female donor with papillary thyroid cancer or a benign thyroid nodule (not recorded which). Some clones in this sample may be carry-over from other donors' samples. Sequenced sample: adjacent normal tissue. This chain connects TRBV14 to TRBJ2-3, with TRBD2 identical over 8 bases. This CDR3 reads CASSEVAGGGADTQYF. The DNA for the CDR3 is TGTGCCAGCAGCGAGGTGGCGGGAGGAGGGGCAGATACGCAGTATTTT.